Following are 20 T cell receptor beta chains from one sample sequenced in a study of CD8 T cells in Susac syndrome. Random hexamers were used to reverse transcribe the RNA input (roughly 0.5 to 1 ug). TCRdb recomputed calls from the immunoSEQ multiplex PCR reads with MiXCR, one row per CDR3 protein. The sample shows 150,000 or so distinct CDR3 sequences, around 96% of them seen only once. The sample consisted of CD4+ T cells from PBMCs. The receptor source for this set is a human donor with Susac syndrome.

The CDR3 region is CSATETYEQYF. The CDR3 DNA reads TGCAGTGCTACCGAAACCTACGAGCAGTACTTC. The chain carries TRBV20-1 and TRBJ2-7; the D is unclear. CDR3 length: 11 residues. V was clipped by 4 bases and J by 2 bases, with 6 bases between them. The germline gives CDR1 DFQATT, CDR2 SNEGSKA (reference sequence).

The chain joins TRBV20-1 to TRBJ1-2; D is unresolved. The CDR3 consists of 14 residues. The V gene's germline CDR1 is DFQATT and CDR2 SNEGSKA (reference sequence). Trimming took off 3 bases at V and 4 bases at J, with 15 bases between the two ends. In DNA, the CDR3 is TGCAGTGCTAGTCGGGAGGGCGGCAGCTATGGCTACACCTTC. As protein: CSASREGGSYGYTF.

Here the CDR3 DNA reads TGTGCCACCAGCGGGGGTGGGACTGAAGCTTTCTTT. Translated: CATSGGGTEAFF. The gene calls are TRBV24-1 and TRBJ1-1, with a tentative D call TRBD1 (5 bases). The germline gives CDR1 KGHDR, CDR2 SFDVKD. The CDR3 covers 12 residues. V lost 7 bases to trimming and J lost 5 bases, with 10 bases between them.

V usage is TRBV30 and J usage is TRBJ1-1; 7 nucleotides line up with TRBD1. The germline gives CDR1 GTSNPN, CDR2 SVGIG (reference sequence). The CDR3 loop spans 19 amino acids. With 0 bases clipped from V and 3 bases from J, the junction kept 19 bases outside the gene matches. The chain's CDR3 is CAWSVYRQGDNNWYTEAFF. In DNA, the CDR3 is TGTGCCTGGAGTGTATATCGGCAGGGGGATAATAATTGGTACACTGAAGCTTTCTTT.

The rearrangement links TRBV20-1 to TRBJ2-2; tentatively, D is TRBD1 (6 bases). V gave up 4 bases and J gave up 6 bases, with 12 bases separating them. Germline V gene sequence: CDR1 DFQATT, CDR2 SNEGSKA (reference sequence). The CDR3 is 13 amino acids. The CDR3 sequence: CSATRQDPGELFF. The CDR3, as DNA: TGCAGTGCTACCCGACAGGACCCCGGGGAGCTGTTTTTT.

This clonotype has only one observation. The chain has TRBV2 and TRBJ1-1; TRBD1 is a possible D gene (5 bases). Germline V CDR1 and CDR2: SNHLY, FYNNEI. The CDR3 is made up of 11 amino acids. The DNA of the CDR3 is TGTGAAACAGGACTGAACACTGAAGCTTTCTTT. Protein sequence: CETGLNTEAFF.

The chain recombines TRBV18 with TRBJ2-5, with no clear D. The CDR3 sequence is 14 residues long. The germline V and J ends were trimmed by 6 bases and 0 bases, with 11 bases remaining between them. The germline V gene has CDR1 KGHSH and CDR2 LQKENI. The CDR3 is CASSPTEYQETQYF. The CDR3 bases are TGTGCCAGCTCTCCAACCGAGTACCAAGAGACCCAGTACTTC.

The gene calls are TRBV30 and TRBJ1-1; no reliable D call. Deletions cut 5 bases from V and 7 bases from J, with 14 bases between. The CDR3 spans 12 residues. CDR1 and CDR2 from the germline V gene are GTSNPN and SVGIG (reference sequence). As DNA, the CDR3 is TGTGCCTGGGGCCGCGATGTGATTGAAGCTTTCTTT. Protein: CAWGRDVIEAFF.

V gene TRBV20-1 combines with J gene TRBJ2-3; no firm D call. CDR1 is DFQATT and CDR2 is SNEGSKA in the germline V gene (reference sequence). This CDR3 comprises 14 residues. The germline V and J ends were trimmed by 0 bases and 3 bases, with 10 bases remaining between them. Here the CDR3 reads CSARDYERTDTQYF. CDR3 DNA: TGCAGTGCTAGAGATTACGAGCGTACAGATACGCAGTATTTT.

The chain combines TRBV10-3 with TRBJ1-5; weak D call: TRBD1 (5 bases). Deletions cut 10 bases from V and 3 bases from J, with 10 bases between. The CDR3 sequence is 12 residues long. Germline V gives CDR1 ENHRY, CDR2 SYGVKD. The CDR3 DNA is TGTGCCAGCGGGACGGACAATCAGCCCCAGCATTTT. Encoded protein: CASGTDNQPQHF.

The chain couples TRBV7-2 to TRBJ1-5; maybe TRBD1 (5 bases). The CDR3 length is 12 residues. Looked up from germline, CDR1 is SGHTA and CDR2 is FQGNSA. With 4 bases removed from V and 10 bases from J, the gap between germline ends came to 11 bases. The CDR3 loop reads CASSSGQGPQHF. The CDR3 region has the DNA TGTGCCAGCAGCTCCGGGCAGGGCCCCCAGCATTTT.

The chain combines TRBV6-4 with TRBJ1-2; unclear D gene. V lost 10 bases and J lost 8, with 14 bases in between. The CDR3 runs to 11 residues. In germline, CDR1 is MRHNA, CDR2 SNTAGT. In nucleotides, the CDR3 is TGTGCCACTTCCTACCCCGGCGGCTACACCTTC. This encodes CATSYPGGYTF.

This chain joins TRBV5-6 and TRBJ1-5, with D perhaps matching TRBD1 (6 bases). Trimming removed 4 bases at V and 1 base at J, with 15 bases between. Per the germline V gene, CDR1 is SGHDT and CDR2 is YYEEEE. The CDR3 has 16 residues. CDR3 protein: CASSNNRVPSNQPQHF. The CDR3 DNA sequence: TGTGCCAGCAGCAATAACAGGGTCCCCAGCAATCAGCCCCAGCATTTT. The whole variable domain, remainder taken from reference TRBV5-6 and TRBJ1-5, is DAGVTQSPTHLIKTRGQQVTLRCSPKSGHDTVSWYQQALGQGPQFIFQYYEEEERQRGNFPDRFSGHQFPNYSSELNVNALLLGDSALYLCASSNNRVPSNQPQHFGDGTRLSIL.

The V call is TRBV5-4, the J call TRBJ2-2; D gene uncertain. This CDR3 has 15 residues. Germline CDR1 SGHNT, CDR2 YYREEE (reference sequence). V lost 1 base, J lost 0 bases, and 7 bases lay in between. CDR3 amino acids: CASSLYQANTGELFF. DNA for the CDR3: TGTGCCAGCAGCTTGTACCAGGCGAACACCGGGGAGCTGTTTTTT. Together with reference TRBV5-4 and TRBJ2-2, the CDR3 gives the full variable domain: ETGVTQSPTHLIKTRGQQVTLRCSSQSGHNTVSWYQQALGQGPQFIFQYYREEENGRGNFPPRFSGLQFPNYSSELNVNALELDDSALYLCASSLYQANTGELFFGEGSRLTVL.

The V call is TRBV20-1, the J call TRBJ2-1; D remains unclear. The CDR3 extends over 12 amino acids. V was shortened by 1 base and J by 8 bases, with 9 bases between the two germline ends. CDR1 is DFQATT, CDR2 SNEGSKA, per germline (reference sequence). For the CDR3, the DNA is TGCAGTGCTAGAGGGGGAACCGATGAGCAGTTCTTC. The encoded protein is CSARGGTDEQFF.

This clonotype was picked up one time. V and J are TRBV29-1 and TRBJ1-2, with D possibly TRBD1 on 6 matching bases. Trimming removed 4 bases at V and 4 bases at J, with 13 bases between. The length of the CDR3 is 13 residues. Germline values: CDR1 SQVTM, CDR2 ANQGSEA. The CDR3 loop is CSVGTATGYGYTF. For the CDR3, the DNA is TGCAGCGTTGGGACAGCGACGGGCTATGGCTACACCTTC.

V gene TRBV5-6 combines with J gene TRBJ2-1; the match to TRBD1 covers 10 bases. The CDR3 covers 16 residues. V shed 4 bases, J shed 8 bases, and the junction held 12 bases outside the gene matches. Germline assignment: CDR1 SGHDT and CDR2 YYEEEE. The CDR3 nucleotides are TGTGCCAGCAGCGTACCCAAGACAGGGGGCTTGGATGAGCAGTTCTTC. Translated, it gives CASSVPKTGGLDEQFF.

This chain connects TRBV7-6 to TRBJ2-7, with 7 bases identical to TRBD1. Trimming cost V 4 bases and J 0 bases; bases outside gene matches: 6. Germline CDR1 reads SGHVS; CDR2 reads FNYEAQ. This CDR3 has 15 amino acids. CDR3 nucleotide sequence: TGTGCCAGCAGCTCAGGGGGTAGTATCTCCTACGAGCAGTACGTC. Amino acids: CASSSGGSISYEQYV.

This chain uses TRBV12-3 or TRBV12-4 with TRBJ1-6, with D possibly being TRBD1 (6 bases). This CDR3 is built from 14 residues. V was trimmed by 7 bases and J by 7 bases, leaving 14 bases between them. CDR3 region: CASTTGQGNSPLHF. DNA for the CDR3: TGTGCCAGCACCACGGGACAAGGAAATTCACCCCTCCACTTT.

The gene calls are TRBV6-2 or TRBV6-3 and TRBJ1-1; D possibly corresponds to TRBD1 (5 bases). V was pared by 6 bases and J by 4 bases, with 12 bases between. The CDR3 sequence is 13 residues long. Germline assignment: CDR1 MNHEY and CDR2 SVGEGT. The CDR3 sequence: CASRNGQGTEAFF. The CDR3 region has the DNA TGTGCCAGCAGGAACGGGCAGGGCACTGAAGCTTTCTTT.